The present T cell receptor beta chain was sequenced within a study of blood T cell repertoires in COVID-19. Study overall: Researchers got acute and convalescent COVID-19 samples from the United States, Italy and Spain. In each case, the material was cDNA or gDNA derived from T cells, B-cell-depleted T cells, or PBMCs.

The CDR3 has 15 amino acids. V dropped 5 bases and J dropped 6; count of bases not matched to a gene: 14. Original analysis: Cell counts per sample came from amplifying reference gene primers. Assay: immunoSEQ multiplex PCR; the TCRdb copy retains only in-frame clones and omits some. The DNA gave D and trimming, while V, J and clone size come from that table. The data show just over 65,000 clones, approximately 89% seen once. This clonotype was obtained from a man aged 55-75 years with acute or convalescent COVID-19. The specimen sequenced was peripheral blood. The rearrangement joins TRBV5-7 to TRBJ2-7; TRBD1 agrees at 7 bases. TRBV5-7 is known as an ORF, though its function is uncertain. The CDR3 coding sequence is TGTGCCAGCAGATCAAACAGGGGCCCTTTGCGCGAGCAGTACTTC. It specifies CASRSNRGPLREQYF.